A selection of T cell receptor beta chains follows, all from one sample in a study of T cell responses to AZD1222 COVID-19 vaccine. The assay was immunoSEQ multiplex PCR, and TCRdb's table has in-frame clones only and misses some. The sample has roughly 89,000 clones, approximately 90% seen once. Sequencing was performed on peripheral blood, taken on day 0 of MenACWY control vaccination. The receptors stem from an adult in good health. The CDR3 runs from the conserved cysteine through the conserved F or W. D genes are given only for firm matches. Expanded clones get a size class; other rows say once, few or many, or leave the size out.

J gene: TRBJ1-1; D gene: NA; clone size: NA; V gene: TRBV6-6; CDR3 DNA: TGTGCCAGCAGTCATCAGGGGAACACTGAAGCTTTCTTT; CDR3 protein: CASSHQGNTEAFF
J gene: TRBJ2-7; D gene: NA; clone size: NA; V gene: TRBV28; CDR3 DNA: TGTGCCAGCAGTTTATGGACTTCATCCTCCTACGAGCAGTACTTC; CDR3 protein: CASSLWTSSSYEQYF
J gene: TRBJ1-5; D gene: NA; clone size: NA; V gene: TRBV7-9; CDR3 DNA: TGTGCCAGCAGCTTTAGTTTAGATCAGCCCCAGCATTTT; CDR3 protein: CASSFSLDQPQHF
J gene: TRBJ1-2; D gene: NA; clone size: NA; V gene: TRBV12-5; CDR3 DNA: TGTGCTAGTGGTTTGTCCGGGGAGAATGGCTACACCTTC; CDR3 protein: CASGLSGENGYTF
J gene: TRBJ2-1; D gene: NA; clone size: NA; V gene: TRBV30; CDR3 DNA: TGTGCCTGGAGTGTGGGGGATGAGCAGTTCTTC; CDR3 protein: CAWSVGDEQFF
J gene: TRBJ1-2; D gene: NA; clone size: NA; V gene: TRBV28; CDR3 DNA: TGTGCCAGCAGTATAGGACGGAACTATGGCTACACCTTC; CDR3 protein: CASSIGRNYGYTF
J gene: TRBJ2-7; D gene: TRBD2; clone size: NA; V gene: TRBV5-1; CDR3 DNA: TGCGCCAGCAGCGAAATAGCGGGAGTCTCCTACGAGCAGTACTTC; CDR3 protein: CASSEIAGVSYEQYF
J gene: TRBJ1-2; D gene: NA; clone size: NA; V gene: TRBV9; CDR3 DNA: TGTGCCAGCAGCGGACCTGGCTACACCTTC; CDR3 protein: CASSGPGYTF
J gene: TRBJ1-4; D gene: NA; clone size: few; V gene: TRBV30; CDR3 DNA: TGTGCCTGGAGTGAACTGGAAGAAAAACTGTTTTTT; CDR3 protein: CAWSELEEKLFF
J gene: TRBJ2-2; D gene: NA; clone size: NA; V gene: TRBV27; CDR3 DNA: TGTGCCAGCAGCTTCACAGGGCCCGGGGAGCTGTTTTTT; CDR3 protein: CASSFTGPGELFF
J gene: TRBJ1-1; D gene: TRBD1; clone size: few; V gene: TRBV5-1; CDR3 DNA: TGCGCCAGCAGCTCCCGGACAGGGATGAACACTGAAGCTTTCTTT; CDR3 protein: CASSSRTGMNTEAFF
J gene: TRBJ1-1; D gene: NA; clone size: NA; V gene: TRBV24-1; CDR3 DNA: TGTGCCACCAGTGCCGACAGCCGCACTGAAGCTTTCTTT; CDR3 protein: CATSADSRTEAFF
J gene: TRBJ1-2; D gene: NA; clone size: NA; V gene: TRBV19; CDR3 DNA: TGTGCCAGTAGTCCTCAGGGTAATGGCTACACCTTC; CDR3 protein: CASSPQGNGYTF
J gene: TRBJ2-7; D gene: TRBD2; clone size: NA; V gene: TRBV6-5; CDR3 DNA: TGTGCCAGCAGTTCACCTGCTAGCGGCCTGATGAACGAGCAGTACTTC; CDR3 protein: CASSSPASGLMNEQYF
J gene: TRBJ2-1; D gene: TRBD2; clone size: NA; V gene: TRBV19; CDR3 DNA: TGTGCCAGTAGTATAGGAGTTGGCGGGAGGGGGAATGAGCAGTTCTTC; CDR3 protein: CASSIGVGGRGNEQFF
J gene: TRBJ1-2; D gene: NA; clone size: once; V gene: TRBV28; CDR3 DNA: TGTGCCAGCAGACATTCAACCGGGGCGGCTGGCTACACCTTC; CDR3 protein: CASRHSTGAAGYTF
J gene: TRBJ1-2; D gene: TRBD1; clone size: NA; V gene: TRBV5-1; CDR3 DNA: TGCGCCAGCAGCTCCCTGGACAGGGCGGGTGGCTACACCTTC; CDR3 protein: CASSSLDRAGGYTF